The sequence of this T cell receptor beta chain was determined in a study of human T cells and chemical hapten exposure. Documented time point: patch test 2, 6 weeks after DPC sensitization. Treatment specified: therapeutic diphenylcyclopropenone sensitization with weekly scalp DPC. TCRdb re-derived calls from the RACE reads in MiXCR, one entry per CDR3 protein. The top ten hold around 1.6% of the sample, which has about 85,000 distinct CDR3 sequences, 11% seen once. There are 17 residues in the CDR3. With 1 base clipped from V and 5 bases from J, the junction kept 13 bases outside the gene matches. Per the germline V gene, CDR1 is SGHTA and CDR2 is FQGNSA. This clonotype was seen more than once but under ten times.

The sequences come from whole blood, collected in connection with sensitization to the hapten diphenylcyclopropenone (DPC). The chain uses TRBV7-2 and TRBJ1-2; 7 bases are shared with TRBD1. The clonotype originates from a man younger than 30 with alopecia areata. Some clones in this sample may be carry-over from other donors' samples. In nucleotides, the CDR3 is TGTGCCAGCAGCTTAGGACTGGGTGGGACAGATGTATATGGCTACACCTTC. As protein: CASSLGLGGTDVYGYTF.